This T cell receptor beta chain was observed in a study of immune evolution from preneoplasia to lung adenocarcinoma. The method was immunoSEQ multiplex PCR; TCRdb's version includes in-frame clones alone and lacks a portion of them. The sample contains under 6,500 clones, less than 80% of which appear only once. Patients had resection in Japan or China between about 2013 and 2017. Histologic diagnosis was independently verified by two lung pathologists. Germline V gene data show CDR1 as SEHNR and CDR2 as FQNEAQ (reference sequence). With V trimmed by 5 bases and J by 8 bases, 4 bases remained unmatched. The CDR3 totals 14 residues.

V gene TRBV7-9 combines with J gene TRBJ1-4; 11 bases are shared with TRBD1. What was sequenced was FFPE adjacent normal lung tissue. The clonotype comes from a person in their 70s with lung adenocarcinoma. The CDR3 DNA is TGTGCCAGCAGCCCGGGACAGGGGGACGAAAAACTGTTTTTT. Its translation: CASSPGQGDEKLFF.